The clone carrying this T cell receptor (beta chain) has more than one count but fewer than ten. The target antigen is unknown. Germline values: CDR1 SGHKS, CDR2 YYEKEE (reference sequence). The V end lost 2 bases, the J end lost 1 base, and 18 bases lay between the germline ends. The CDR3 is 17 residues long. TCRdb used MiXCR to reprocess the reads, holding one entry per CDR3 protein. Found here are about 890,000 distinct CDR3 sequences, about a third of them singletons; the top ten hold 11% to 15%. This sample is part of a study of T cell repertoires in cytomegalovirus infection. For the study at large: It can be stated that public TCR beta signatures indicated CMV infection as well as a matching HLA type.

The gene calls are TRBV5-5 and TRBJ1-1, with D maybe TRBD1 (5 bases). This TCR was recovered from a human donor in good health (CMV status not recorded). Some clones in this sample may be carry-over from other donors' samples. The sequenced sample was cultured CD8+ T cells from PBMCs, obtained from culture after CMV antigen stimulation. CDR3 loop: CASSLIRGFPRNTEAFF. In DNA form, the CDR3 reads TGTGCCAGCAGCTTAATCCGGGGGTTCCCTAGGAACACTGAAGCTTTCTTT.